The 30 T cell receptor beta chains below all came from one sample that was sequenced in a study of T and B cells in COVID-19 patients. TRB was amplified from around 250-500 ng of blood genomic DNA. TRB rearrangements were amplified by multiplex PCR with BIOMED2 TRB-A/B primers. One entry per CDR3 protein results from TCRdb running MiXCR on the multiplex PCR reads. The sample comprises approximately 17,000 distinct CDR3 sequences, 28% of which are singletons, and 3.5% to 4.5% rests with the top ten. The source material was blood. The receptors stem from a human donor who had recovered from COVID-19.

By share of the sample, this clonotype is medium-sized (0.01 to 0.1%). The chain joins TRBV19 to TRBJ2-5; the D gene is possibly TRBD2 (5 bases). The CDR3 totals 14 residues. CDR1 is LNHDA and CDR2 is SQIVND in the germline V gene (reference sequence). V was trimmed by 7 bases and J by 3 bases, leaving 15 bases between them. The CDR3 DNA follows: TGTGCCAGTACTGCCAACGGACTTAAAGAGACCCAGTACTTC. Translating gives CASTANGLKETQYF.

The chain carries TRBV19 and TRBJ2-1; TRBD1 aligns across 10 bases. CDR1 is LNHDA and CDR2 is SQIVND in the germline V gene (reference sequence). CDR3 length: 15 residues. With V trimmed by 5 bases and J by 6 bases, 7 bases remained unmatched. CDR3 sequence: CASSSGTGVVNEQFF. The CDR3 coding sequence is TGTGCCAGTAGTTCCGGGACAGGGGTGGTCAATGAGCAGTTCTTC.

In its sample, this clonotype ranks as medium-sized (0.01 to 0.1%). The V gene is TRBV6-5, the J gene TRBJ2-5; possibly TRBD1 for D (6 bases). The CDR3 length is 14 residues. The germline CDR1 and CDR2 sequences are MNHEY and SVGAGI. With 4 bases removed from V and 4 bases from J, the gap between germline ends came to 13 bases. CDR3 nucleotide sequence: TGTGCCAGCAGTTTAGGGGGAAAGCCAGAGACCCAGTACTTC. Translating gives CASSLGGKPETQYF.

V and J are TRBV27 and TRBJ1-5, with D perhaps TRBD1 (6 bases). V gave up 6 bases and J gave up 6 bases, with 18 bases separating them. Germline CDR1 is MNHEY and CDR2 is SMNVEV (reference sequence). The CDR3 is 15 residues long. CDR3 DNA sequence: TGTGCCAGCAGCCCGCCGACAGGATTCGGTCAGCCCCAGCATTTT. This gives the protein CASSPPTGFGQPQHF.

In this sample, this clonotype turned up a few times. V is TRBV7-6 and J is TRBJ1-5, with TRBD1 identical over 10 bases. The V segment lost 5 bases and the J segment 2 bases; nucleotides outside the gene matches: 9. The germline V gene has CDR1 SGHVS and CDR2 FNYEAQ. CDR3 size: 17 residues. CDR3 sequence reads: CASSPWDRGGGNQPQHF. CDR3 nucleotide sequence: TGTGCCAGCAGCCCGTGGGACAGGGGAGGGGGCAATCAGCCCCAGCATTTT.

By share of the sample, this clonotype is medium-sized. The CDR3 region is CASSIVPGGLKETQYF. The CDR3, as DNA: TGTGCCAGTAGTATAGTCCCAGGGGGCCTTAAAGAGACCCAGTACTTC. V is TRBV19 and J is TRBJ2-5; TRBD1 matches at 8 bases. The CDR3 consists of 16 residues. Germline values: CDR1 LNHDA, CDR2 SQIVND (reference sequence). After removal of 1 base from V and 3 bases from J, the junction contained 7 bases not matched to a gene.

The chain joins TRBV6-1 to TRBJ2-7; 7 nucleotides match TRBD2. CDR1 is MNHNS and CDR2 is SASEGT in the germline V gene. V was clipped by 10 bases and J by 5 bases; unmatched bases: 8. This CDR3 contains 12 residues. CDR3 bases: TGTGCCACCCGGGACTACGATCACGAGCAGTACTTC. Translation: CATRDYDHEQYF.

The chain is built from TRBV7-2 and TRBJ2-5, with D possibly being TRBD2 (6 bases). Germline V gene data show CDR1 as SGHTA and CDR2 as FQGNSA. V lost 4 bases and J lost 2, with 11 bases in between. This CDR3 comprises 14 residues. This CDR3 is CASSYGRGQETQYF. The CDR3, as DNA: TGTGCCAGCAGCTACGGGCGGGGACAAGAGACCCAGTACTTC.

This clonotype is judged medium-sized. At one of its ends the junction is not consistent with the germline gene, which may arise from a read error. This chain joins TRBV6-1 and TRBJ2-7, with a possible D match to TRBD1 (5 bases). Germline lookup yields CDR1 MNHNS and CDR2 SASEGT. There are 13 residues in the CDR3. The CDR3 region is CASGDRKAYEQYF. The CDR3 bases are TGTGCCAGCGGTGACAGAAAAGCCTACGAGCAGTACTTC.

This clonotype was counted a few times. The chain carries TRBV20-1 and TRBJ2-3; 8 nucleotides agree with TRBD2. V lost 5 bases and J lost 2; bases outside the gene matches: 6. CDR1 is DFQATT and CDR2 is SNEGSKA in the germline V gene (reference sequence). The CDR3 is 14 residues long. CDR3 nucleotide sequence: TGCAGTGCTTGGACTAGCTTCAACACAGATACGCAGTATTTT. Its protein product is CSAWTSFNTDTQYF.

CDR3: CASGDRGLTEAFF. In DNA form, the CDR3 reads TGTGCCAGCGGAGACAGGGGCCTCACTGAAGCTTTCTTT. This chain links TRBV5-5 with TRBJ1-1, with TRBD1 identical over 8 bases. CDR1 and CDR2 (germline): SGHKS, YYEKEE (reference sequence). The CDR3 spans 13 residues. J was trimmed by 4 bases and V by 7 bases; bases with no gene match: 6.

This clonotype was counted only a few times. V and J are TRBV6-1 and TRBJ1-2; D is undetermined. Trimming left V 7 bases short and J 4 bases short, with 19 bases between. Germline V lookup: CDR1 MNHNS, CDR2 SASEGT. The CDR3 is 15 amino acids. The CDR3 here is CASKLGTDSGYGYTF. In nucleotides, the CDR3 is TGTGCCAGCAAACTGGGAACGGATTCGGGCTATGGCTACACCTTC.

CDR3 bases: TGTGCCATCAGGGGGACAGGGACCACACCAGATACGCAGTATTTT. It codes for CAIRGTGTTPDTQYF. J is TRBJ2-3 and V is TRBV10-3; 9 bases map to TRBD1. Germline V gene data show CDR1 as ENHRY and CDR2 as SYGVKD. V shed 6 bases, J shed 4 bases, and the junction held 8 bases outside the gene matches. This CDR3 has 15 residues.

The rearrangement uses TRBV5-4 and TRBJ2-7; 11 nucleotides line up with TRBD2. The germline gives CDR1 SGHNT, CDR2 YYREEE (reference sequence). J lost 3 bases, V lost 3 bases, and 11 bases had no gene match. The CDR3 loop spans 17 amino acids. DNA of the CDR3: TGTGCCAGCAGCTCCGGCGCAACTAGCGGGGGAAGCTACGAGCAGTACTTC. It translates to CASSSGATSGGSYEQYF.

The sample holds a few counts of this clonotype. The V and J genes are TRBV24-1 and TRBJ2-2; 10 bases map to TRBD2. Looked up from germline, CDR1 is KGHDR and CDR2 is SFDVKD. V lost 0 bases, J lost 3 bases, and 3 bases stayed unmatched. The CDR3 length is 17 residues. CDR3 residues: CATSDLGSGGDTGELFF. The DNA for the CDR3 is TGTGCCACCAGTGATTTGGGCAGCGGGGGGGACACCGGGGAGCTGTTTTTT.

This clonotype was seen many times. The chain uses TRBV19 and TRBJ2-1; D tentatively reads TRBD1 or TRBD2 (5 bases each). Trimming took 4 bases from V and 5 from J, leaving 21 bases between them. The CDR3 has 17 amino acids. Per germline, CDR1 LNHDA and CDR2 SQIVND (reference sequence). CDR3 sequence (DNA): TGTGCCAGTAGTAGCCTAATGGGGCTAGCAACCGACAATGAGCAGTTCTTC. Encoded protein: CASSSLMGLATDNEQFF.

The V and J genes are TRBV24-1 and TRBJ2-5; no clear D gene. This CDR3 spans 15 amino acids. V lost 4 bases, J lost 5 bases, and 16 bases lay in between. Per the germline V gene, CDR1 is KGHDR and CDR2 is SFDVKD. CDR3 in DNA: TGTGCCACCAGTGACCCCAAGGTTGTACGGGAGACCCAGTACTTC. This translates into CATSDPKVVRETQYF.

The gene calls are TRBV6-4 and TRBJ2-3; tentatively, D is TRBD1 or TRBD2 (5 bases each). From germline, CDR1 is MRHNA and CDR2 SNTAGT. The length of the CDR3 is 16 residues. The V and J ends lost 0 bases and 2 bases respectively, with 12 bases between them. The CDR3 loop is CASSDSWGTNTDTQYF. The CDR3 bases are TGTGCCAGCAGTGACTCATGGGGGACCAACACAGATACGCAGTATTTT.

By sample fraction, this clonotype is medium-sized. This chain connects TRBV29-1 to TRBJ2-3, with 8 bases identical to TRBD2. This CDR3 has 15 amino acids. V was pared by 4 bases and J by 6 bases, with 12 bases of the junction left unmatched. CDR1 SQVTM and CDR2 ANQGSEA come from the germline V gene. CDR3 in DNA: TGCAGCGTTGTTTTAGCGGGGTTAAGAGGGGATACGCAGTATTTT. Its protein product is CSVVLAGLRGDTQYF.

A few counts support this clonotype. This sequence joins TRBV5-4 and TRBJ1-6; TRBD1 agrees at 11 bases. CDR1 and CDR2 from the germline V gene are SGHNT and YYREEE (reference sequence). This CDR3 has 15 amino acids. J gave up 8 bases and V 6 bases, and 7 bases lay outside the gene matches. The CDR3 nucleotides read TGTGCCAGCACCCGGACAGGGGGCGGTGATTCACCCCTCCACTTT. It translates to CASTRTGGGDSPLHF.

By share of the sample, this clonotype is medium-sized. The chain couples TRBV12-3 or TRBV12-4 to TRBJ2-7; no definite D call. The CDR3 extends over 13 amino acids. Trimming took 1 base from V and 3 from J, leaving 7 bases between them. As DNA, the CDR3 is TGTGCCAGCAGTTTAGGGCTAGTCTACGAGCAGTACTTC. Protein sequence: CASSLGLVYEQYF.

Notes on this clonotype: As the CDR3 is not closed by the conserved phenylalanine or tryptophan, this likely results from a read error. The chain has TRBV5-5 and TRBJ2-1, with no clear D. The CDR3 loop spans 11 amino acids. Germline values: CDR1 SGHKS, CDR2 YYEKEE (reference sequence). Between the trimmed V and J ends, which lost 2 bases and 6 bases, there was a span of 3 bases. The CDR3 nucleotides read TGTGCCAGCAGCTTTTCCAATGAGCAGTTCTTA. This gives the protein CASSFSNEQFL.

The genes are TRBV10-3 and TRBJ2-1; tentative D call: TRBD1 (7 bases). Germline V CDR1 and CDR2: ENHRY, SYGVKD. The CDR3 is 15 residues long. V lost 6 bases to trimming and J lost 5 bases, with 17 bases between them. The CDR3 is CAISRWGRGDNEQFF. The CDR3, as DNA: TGTGCCATCAGCCGTTGGGGCAGGGGGGACAATGAGCAGTTCTTC.

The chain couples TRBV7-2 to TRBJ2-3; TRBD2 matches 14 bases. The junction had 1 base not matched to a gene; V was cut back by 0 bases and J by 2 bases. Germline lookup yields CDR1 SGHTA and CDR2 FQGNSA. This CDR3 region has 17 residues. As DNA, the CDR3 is TGTGCCAGCAGCTTAGCGGGACTAGCGGGGGACACAGATACGCAGTATTTT. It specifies CASSLAGLAGDTDTQYF.

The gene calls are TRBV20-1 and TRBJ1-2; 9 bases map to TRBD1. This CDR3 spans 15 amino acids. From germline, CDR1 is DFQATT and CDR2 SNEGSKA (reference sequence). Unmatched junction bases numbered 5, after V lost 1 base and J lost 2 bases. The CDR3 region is CSARGGTGSNYGYTF. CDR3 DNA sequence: TGCAGTGCTAGAGGAGGGACAGGGTCCAACTATGGCTACACCTTC.

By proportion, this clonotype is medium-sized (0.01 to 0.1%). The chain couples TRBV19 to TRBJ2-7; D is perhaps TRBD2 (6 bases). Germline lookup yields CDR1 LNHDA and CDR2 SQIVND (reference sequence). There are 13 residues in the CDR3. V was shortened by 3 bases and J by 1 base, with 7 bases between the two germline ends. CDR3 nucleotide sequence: TGTGCCAGTAGTATTAGCGGATCCTACGAGCAGTACTTC. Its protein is CASSISGSYEQYF. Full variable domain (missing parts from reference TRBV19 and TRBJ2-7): DGGITQSPKYLFRKEGQNVTLSCEQNLNHDAMYWYRQDPGQGLRLIYYSQIVNDFQKGDIAEGYSVSREKKESFPLTVTSAQKNPTAFYLCASSISGSYEQYFGPGTRLTVT.

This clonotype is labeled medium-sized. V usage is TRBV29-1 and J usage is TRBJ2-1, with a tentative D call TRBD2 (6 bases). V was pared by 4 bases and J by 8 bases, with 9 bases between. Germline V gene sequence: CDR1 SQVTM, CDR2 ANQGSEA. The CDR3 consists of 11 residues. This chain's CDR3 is CSVGGVDEQFF. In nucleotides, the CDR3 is TGCAGCGTTGGGGGGGTGGATGAGCAGTTCTTC.

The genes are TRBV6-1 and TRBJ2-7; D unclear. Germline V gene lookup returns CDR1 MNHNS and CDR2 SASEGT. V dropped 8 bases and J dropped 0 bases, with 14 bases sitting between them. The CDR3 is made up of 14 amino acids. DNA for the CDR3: TGTGCCAGCCTGGAAGGGAAGTTCTCCTACGAGCAGTACTTC. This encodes CASLEGKFSYEQYF.

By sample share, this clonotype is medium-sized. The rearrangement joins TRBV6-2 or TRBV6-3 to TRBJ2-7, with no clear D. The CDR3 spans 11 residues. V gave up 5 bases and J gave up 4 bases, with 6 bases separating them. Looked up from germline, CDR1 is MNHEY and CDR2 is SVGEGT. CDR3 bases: TGTGCCAGCAGTACGGGTTACGAGCAGTACTTC. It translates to CASSTGYEQYF.

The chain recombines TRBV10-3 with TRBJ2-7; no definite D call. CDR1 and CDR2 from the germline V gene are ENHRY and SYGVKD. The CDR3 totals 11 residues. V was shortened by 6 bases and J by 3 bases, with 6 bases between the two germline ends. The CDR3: CAIRDNYEQYF. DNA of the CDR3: TGTGCCATCAGAGACAACTACGAGCAGTACTTC.